The 5 T cell receptor beta chains in this list originate from one sample, sequenced in a study of shared T cell receptors in the human thymus. Clones were sequenced by immunoSEQ multiplex PCR, and TCRdb holds only the in-frame ones, with some missing. Among 630,000 or so clones, more than 70% were seen once, and the ten largest hold 0.0094%. This same sample was also part of a study on human thymus T cells.

Sequenced sample: thymocytes. The receptors derive from a boy in the first two years of life with a congenital heart defect.

V usage is TRBV6-1 and J usage is TRBJ1-2, with TRBD1 matching over 8 bases. Germline CDR1 and CDR2: MNHNS and SASEGT. This CDR3 is 15 amino acids long. The junction had 2 bases not matched to a gene; V was cut back by 0 bases and J by 2 bases. The CDR3 coding sequence is TGTGCCAGCAGTGAAGCTGGGACAGGCAACTATGGCTACACCTTC. Translation gives CASSEAGTGNYGYTF.

The rearrangement links TRBV29-1 to TRBJ1-1; TRBD1 matches at 7 bases. V gave up 0 bases and J gave up 0 bases; unmatched junction bases: 7. Germline V lookup: CDR1 SQVTM, CDR2 ANQGSEA. This CDR3 has 16 amino acids. The CDR3 spells CSVEDPGTAMNTEAFF. The CDR3 DNA reads as TGCAGCGTTGAAGACCCTGGGACAGCCATGAACACTGAAGCTTTCTTT. The full variable domain, rest sourced from reference TRBV29-1 and TRBJ1-1, is SAVISQKPSRDICQRGTSLTIQCQVDSQVTMMFWYRQQPGQSLTLIATANQGSEATYESGFVIDKFPISRPNLTFSTLTVSNMSPEDSSIYLCSVEDPGTAMNTEAFFGQGTRLTVV.

This sequence joins TRBV5-1 and TRBJ2-7; 10 nucleotides line up with TRBD1. V shed 0 bases and J 2 bases; nucleotides not matched to a gene: 20. CDR1 and CDR2 (germline): SGHRS, YFSETQ. The CDR3 is 21 amino acids. This CDR3 reads CASSLAKFGRWGQGTTYEQYF. CDR3 DNA: TGCGCCAGCAGCTTGGCCAAATTCGGTCGTTGGGGACAGGGGACCACCTACGAGCAGTACTTC.

As DNA, the CDR3 is TGCGCCAGCAGCCTCCGGACAGGGGGGGCCCTCGACACTGAAGCTTTCTTT. This translates into CASSLRTGGALDTEAFF. The chain has TRBV5-1 and TRBJ1-1; 10 bases fit TRBD1. CDR1 is SGHRS, CDR2 YFSETQ, per germline. With V trimmed by 4 bases and J by 3 bases, 12 bases remained unmatched. The CDR3 is made up of 17 amino acids.

The chain uses TRBV19 and TRBJ2-3; the match to TRBD2 covers 10 bases. J was trimmed by 2 bases and V by 8 bases; bases with no gene match: 7. CDR1 is LNHDA, CDR2 SQIVND, per germline (reference sequence). The CDR3 sequence is 15 residues long. CDR3 sequence reads: CASERTSGHTDTQYF. The CDR3, as DNA: TGTGCCAGTGAACGGACTAGCGGTCACACAGATACGCAGTATTTT.